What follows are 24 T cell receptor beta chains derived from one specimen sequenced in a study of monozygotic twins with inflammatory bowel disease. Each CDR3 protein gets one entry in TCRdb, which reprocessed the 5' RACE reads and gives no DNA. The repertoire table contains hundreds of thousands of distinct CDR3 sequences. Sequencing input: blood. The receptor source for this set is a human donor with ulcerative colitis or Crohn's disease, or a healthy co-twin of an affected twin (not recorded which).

The CDR3 loop reads CASSTRSGGYTF. The chain is built from TRBV19 and TRBJ1-2. The CDR3 has 12 residues. The germline V gene has CDR1 LNHDA and CDR2 SQIVND (reference sequence). Looking up the rest from reference TRBV19 and TRBJ1-2 gives the full variable domain: DGGITQSPKYLFRKEGQNVTLSCEQNLNHDAMYWYRQDPGQGLRLIYYSQIVNDFQKGDIAEGYSVSREKKESFPLTVTSAQKNPTAFYLCASSTRSGGYTFGSGTRLTVV.

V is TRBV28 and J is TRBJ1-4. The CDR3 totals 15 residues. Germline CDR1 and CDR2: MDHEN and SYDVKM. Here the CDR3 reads CASRSRRATNEKLFF.

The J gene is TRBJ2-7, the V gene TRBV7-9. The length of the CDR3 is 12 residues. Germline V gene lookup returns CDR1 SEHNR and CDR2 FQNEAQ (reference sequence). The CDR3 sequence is CASSVLLHEQYF.

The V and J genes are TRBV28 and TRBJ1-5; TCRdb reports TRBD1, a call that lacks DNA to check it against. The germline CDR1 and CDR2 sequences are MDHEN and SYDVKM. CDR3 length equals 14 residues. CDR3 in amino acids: CASSSTGIYQPQHF.

CDR3: CASSPLAGKSTDTQYF. The chain joins TRBV7-3 to TRBJ2-3; checking the TCRdb D call of TRBD2 is not possible without DNA. In germline, CDR1 is SGHTA, CDR2 FQGTGA. CDR3 length: 16 amino acids.

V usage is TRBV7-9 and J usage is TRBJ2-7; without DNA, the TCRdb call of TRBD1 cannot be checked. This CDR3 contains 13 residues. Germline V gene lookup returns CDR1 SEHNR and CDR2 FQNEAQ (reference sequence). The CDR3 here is CASSHGQAYEQYF.

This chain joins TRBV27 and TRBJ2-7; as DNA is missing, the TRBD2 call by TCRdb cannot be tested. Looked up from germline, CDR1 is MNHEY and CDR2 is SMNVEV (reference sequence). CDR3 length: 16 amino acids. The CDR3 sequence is CASSLWGPSGSSEQYF.

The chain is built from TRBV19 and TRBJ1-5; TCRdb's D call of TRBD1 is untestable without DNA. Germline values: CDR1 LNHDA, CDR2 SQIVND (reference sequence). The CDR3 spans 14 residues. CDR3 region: CASSIVGTKQPQHF.

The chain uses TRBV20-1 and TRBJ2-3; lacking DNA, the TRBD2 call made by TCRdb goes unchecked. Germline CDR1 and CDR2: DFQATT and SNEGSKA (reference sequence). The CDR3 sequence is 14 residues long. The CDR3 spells CSARTSGRADTQYF.

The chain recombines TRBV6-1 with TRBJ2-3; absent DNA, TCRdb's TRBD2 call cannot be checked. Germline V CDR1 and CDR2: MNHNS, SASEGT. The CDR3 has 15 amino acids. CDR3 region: CATRGPAGETDTQYF.

The CDR3 spells CASSQRQVLVF. The chain employs TRBV7-2 and TRBJ1-5; TCRdb selects TRBD1, and the lack of DNA leaves this call unchecked. The CDR3 covers 11 residues. Per germline, CDR1 SGHTA and CDR2 FQGNSA.

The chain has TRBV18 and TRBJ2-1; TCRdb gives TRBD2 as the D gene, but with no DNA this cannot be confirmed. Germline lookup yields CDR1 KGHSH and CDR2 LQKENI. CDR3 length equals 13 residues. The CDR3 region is CASSPAQAGEQFF.

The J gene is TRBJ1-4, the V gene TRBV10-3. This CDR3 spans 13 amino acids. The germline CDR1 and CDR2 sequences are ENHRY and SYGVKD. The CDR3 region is CVIRPSDGEKLFF.

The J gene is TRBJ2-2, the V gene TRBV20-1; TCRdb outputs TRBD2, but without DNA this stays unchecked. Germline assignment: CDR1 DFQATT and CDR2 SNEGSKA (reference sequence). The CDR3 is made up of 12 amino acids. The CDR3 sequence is CSAGGRAGELFF.

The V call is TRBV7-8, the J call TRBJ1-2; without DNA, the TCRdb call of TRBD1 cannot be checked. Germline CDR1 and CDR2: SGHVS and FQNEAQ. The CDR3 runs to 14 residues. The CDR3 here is CASSWEGADYGYTF.

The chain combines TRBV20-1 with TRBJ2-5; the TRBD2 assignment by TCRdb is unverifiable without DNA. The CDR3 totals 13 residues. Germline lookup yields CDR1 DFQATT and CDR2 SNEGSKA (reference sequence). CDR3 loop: CSARTSGVETQYF.

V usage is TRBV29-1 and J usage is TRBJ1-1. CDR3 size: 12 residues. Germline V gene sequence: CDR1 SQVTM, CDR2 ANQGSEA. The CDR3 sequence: CSVERSGTEAFF.

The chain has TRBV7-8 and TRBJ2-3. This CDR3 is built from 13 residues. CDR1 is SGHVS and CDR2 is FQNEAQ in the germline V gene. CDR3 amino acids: CASSPSLGNTQYF.

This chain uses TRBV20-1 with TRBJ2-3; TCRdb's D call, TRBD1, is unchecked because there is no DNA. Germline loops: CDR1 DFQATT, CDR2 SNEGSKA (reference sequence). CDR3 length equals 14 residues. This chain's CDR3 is CSAERGGLTDTQYF.

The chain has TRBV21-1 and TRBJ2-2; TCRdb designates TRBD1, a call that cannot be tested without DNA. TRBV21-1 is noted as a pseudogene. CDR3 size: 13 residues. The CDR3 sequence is CASSKGQAHTGPF.

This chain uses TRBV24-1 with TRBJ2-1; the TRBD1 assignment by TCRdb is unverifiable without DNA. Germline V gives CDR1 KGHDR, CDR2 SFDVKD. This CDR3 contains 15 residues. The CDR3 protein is CATSDLDGTYNEQFF.

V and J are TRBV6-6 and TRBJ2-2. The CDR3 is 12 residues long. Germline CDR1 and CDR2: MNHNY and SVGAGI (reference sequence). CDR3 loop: CASSTTRGELFF.

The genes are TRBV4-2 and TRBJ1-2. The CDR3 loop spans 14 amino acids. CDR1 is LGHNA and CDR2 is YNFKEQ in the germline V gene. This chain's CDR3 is CASSQEGTNYGYTF.

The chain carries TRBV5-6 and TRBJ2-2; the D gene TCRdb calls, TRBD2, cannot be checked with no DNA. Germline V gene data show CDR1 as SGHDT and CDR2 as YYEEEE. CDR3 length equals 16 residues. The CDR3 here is CASNSPGLRNTGELFF.